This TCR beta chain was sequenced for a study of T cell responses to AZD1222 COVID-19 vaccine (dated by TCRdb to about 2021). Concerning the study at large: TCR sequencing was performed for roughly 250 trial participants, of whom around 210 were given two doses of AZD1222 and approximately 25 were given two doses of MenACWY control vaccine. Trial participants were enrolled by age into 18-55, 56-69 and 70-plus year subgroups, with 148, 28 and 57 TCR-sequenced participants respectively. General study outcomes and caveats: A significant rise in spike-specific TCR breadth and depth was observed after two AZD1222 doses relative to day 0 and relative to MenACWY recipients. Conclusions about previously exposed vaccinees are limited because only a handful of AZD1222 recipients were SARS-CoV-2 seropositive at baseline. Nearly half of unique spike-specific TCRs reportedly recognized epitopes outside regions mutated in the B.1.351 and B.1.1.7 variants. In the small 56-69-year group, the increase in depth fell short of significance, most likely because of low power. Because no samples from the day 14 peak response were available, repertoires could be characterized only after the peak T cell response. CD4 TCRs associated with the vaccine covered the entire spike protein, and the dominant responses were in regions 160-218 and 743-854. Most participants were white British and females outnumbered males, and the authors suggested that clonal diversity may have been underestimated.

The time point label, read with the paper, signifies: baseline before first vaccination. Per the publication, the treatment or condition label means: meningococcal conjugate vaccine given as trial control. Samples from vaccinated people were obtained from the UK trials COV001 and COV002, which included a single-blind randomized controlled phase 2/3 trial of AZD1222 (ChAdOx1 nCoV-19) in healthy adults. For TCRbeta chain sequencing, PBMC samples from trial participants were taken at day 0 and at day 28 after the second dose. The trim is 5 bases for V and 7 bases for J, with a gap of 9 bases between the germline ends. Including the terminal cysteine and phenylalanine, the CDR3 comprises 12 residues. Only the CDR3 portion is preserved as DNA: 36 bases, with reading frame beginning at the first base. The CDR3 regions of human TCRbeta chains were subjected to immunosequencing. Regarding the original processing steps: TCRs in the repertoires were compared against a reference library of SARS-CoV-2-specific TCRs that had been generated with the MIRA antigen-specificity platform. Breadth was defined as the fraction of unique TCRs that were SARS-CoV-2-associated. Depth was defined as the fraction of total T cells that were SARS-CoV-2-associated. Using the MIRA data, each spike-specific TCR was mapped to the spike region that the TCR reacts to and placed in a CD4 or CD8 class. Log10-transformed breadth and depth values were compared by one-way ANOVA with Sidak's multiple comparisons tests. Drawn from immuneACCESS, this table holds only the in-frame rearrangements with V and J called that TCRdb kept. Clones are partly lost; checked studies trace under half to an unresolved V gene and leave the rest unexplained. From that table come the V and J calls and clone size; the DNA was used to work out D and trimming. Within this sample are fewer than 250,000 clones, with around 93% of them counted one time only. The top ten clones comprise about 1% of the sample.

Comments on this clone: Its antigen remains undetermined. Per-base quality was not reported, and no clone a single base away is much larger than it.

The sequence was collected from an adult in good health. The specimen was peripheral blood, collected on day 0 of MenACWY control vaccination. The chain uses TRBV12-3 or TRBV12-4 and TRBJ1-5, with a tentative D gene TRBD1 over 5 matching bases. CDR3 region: CASSDSLQPQHF. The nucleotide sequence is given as TGTGCCAGCAGTGACAGTCTGCAGCCCCAGCATTTT.